The 8 T cell receptor beta chains below come from one sample, sequenced in a study of blood T cell repertoires in COVID-19. Data came from immunoSEQ multiplex PCR; TCRdb stores just in-frame clones and leaves some out. Among about 130,000 clones listed, around 85% were seen once. Sample: peripheral blood. Every receptor here comes from a woman of 80 years or more with COVID-19, enrolled during active disease.

The rearrangement links TRBV28 to TRBJ2-7; D gene uncertain. The CDR3 has 14 residues. Germline values: CDR1 MDHEN, CDR2 SYDVKM. V was cut by 3 bases and J by 0 bases, with 9 bases left in between. The CDR3 DNA reads as TGTGCCAGCAGTTTGATCTCGAGCTCCTACGAGCAGTACTTC. It translates to CASSLISSSYEQYF. Complete variable domain (other parts from reference TRBV28 and TRBJ2-7): DVKVTQSSRYLVKRTGEKVFLECVQDMDHENMFWYRQDPGLGLRLIYFSYDVKMKEKGDIPEGYSVSREKKERFSLILESASTNQTSMYLCASSLISSSYEQYFGPGTRLTVT.

For this clone: Its ends do not fully match the called genes, so a read error is possible. The J gene is TRBJ2-2, the V gene TRBV7-7; 9 bases fit TRBD1. In germline, CDR1 is SSHAT, CDR2 FNYEAQ (reference sequence). The CDR3 consists of 14 residues. This CDR3 is CASSRTGDAGELFF. The CDR3 DNA follows: TGTGCTAGCAGTCGGACAGGGGACGCCGGGGAGCTGTTTTTT. The full variable domain, completed using reference TRBV7-7 and TRBJ2-2, is GAGVSQSPRYKVTKRGQDVTLRCDPISSHATLYWYQQALGQGPEFLTYFNYEAQPDKSGLPSDRFSAERPEGSISTLTIQRTEQRDSAMYRCASSRTGDAGELFFGEGSRLTVL.

The V call is TRBV29-1, the J call TRBJ2-2; a possible D gene is TRBD2 (6 bases). CDR3 length: 13 amino acids. CDR1 and CDR2 from the germline V gene are SQVTM and ANQGSEA. V was cut by 3 bases and J by 2 bases, with 7 bases left in between. CDR3 bases: TGCAGCGTTGACGGGAGAAACACCGGGGAGCTGTTTTTT. Translation gives CSVDGRNTGELFF.

This chain joins TRBV6-5 and TRBJ2-1; 10 positions match TRBD2. Germline V gives CDR1 MNHEY, CDR2 SVGAGI. V dropped 4 bases and J dropped 14; count of bases not matched to a gene: 17. This CDR3 comprises 16 residues. The CDR3 protein is CASSSSGTSAGGVEFF. DNA of the CDR3: TGTGCCAGCAGTTCCTCCGGGACTAGCGCGGGGGGGGTAGAGTTCTTC.

V usage is TRBV24-1 and J usage is TRBJ2-1; 7 bases map to TRBD1. V gave up 5 bases and J gave up 7 bases; unmatched junction bases: 13. The length of the CDR3 is 16 residues. Germline V gene lookup returns CDR1 KGHDR and CDR2 SFDVKD. CDR3 sequence (DNA): TGTGCCACCAGTGTAGGGGGCATCCCGACAAAGAATGAGCAGTTCTTC. Translated: CATSVGGIPTKNEQFF.

The chain has TRBV9 and TRBJ2-3, with D perhaps matching TRBD1 (5 bases). This CDR3 has 16 amino acids. The V gene's germline CDR1 is SGDLS and CDR2 YYNGEE. V shed 3 bases and J shed 0 bases, with 14 bases lying between them. CDR3 protein: CASSARAFASTDTQYF. Here the CDR3 DNA reads TGTGCCAGCAGCGCCAGGGCGTTTGCTAGCACAGATACGCAGTATTTT. The whole variable domain, filled in from reference TRBV9 and TRBJ2-3, reads DSGVTQTPKHLITATGQRVTLRCSPRSGDLSVYWYQQSLDQGLQFLIQYYNGEERAKGNILERFSAQQFPDLHSELNLSSLELGDSALYFCASSARAFASTDTQYFGPGTRLTVL.

V usage is TRBV28 and J usage is TRBJ2-1; the match to TRBD2 covers 9 bases. Losses at the gene ends were 6 bases for V and 8 bases for J; bases not matched to a gene: 11. The germline CDR1 and CDR2 sequences are MDHEN and SYDVKM. This CDR3 spans 15 amino acids. The CDR3 loop is CASSNSGSLSDEQFF. DNA of the CDR3: TGTGCCAGCAGCAATAGCGGGAGCCTCTCCGATGAGCAGTTCTTC.

This rearrangement joins TRBV18 to TRBJ2-2; D is unclear. Germline CDR1 KGHSH, CDR2 LQKENI. V lost 1 base and J lost 0, with 9 bases in between. The CDR3 loop spans 16 amino acids. The CDR3 here is CASSPLSATNTGELFF. The DNA of the CDR3 is TGTGCCAGCTCACCACTAAGCGCAACGAACACCGGGGAGCTGTTTTTT. Full variable domain (rest looked up from reference TRBV18 and TRBJ2-2): NAGVMQNPRHLVRRRGQEARLRCSPMKGHSHVYWYRQLPEEGLKFMVYLQKENIIDESGMPKERFSAEFPKEGPSILRIQQVVRGDSAAYFCASSPLSATNTGELFFGEGSRLTVL.